This TCR beta chain was sequenced during a study of T cells in Graves' hyperthyroidism and ophthalmopathy. Ophthalmopathy in the patients scored at least 3 on Clinical Activity Score and at least 4 on NOSPECS grade, lasting under 3 months. This clonotype appeared a few times. Its cognate antigen is unknown. V dropped 7 bases and J dropped 0; count of bases not matched to a gene: 4. The CDR3 spans 16 residues. The study, taken as a whole, reports: Using 13 V-J features, a model discriminated ophthalmopathy from stable hyperthyroidism.

The TCR beta CDR3 regions underwent amplification using RNA transcripts as the source. The HTBI primer set was used in a first-round RT-PCR of the TCR CDR3. TCRdb processed the multiplex PCR reads anew with MiXCR; each CDR3 protein has one entry. The data contain hundreds of thousands of distinct CDR3 sequences, less than 25% of them singletons. This clonotype was sampled from a man aged 25 to 40 with Graves' ophthalmopathy. The sequencing sample was made of blood. This sequence joins TRBV12-3 or TRBV12-4 and TRBJ2-2, with 11 bases fitting TRBD2. CDR3 residues: CASMLAGGSNTGELFF. The CDR3, as DNA: TGTGCCAGCATGTTAGCGGGAGGGTCGAACACCGGGGAGCTGTTTTTT.